Shown below are 16 T cell receptor beta chains from a single sample sequenced in a study of blood T cell repertoires in COVID-19. This table comes from immunoSEQ multiplex PCR, and its TCRdb copy is limited to in-frame clones, with some not included. There are roughly 180,000 clones in the sample; around 85% occur only once, and under 9.5% lies in the top ten. Sequenced sample: peripheral blood. These TCRs come from a woman in her fifties or sixties with acute or convalescent COVID-19.

This chain uses TRBV7-9 with TRBJ1-2; 9 bases are a match to TRBD1. V lost 5 bases and J lost 6; bases outside the gene matches: 10. CDR1 SEHNR and CDR2 FQNEAQ come from the germline V gene (reference sequence). The CDR3 has 15 residues. CDR3 residues: CASSLQGASPNGYTF. The CDR3 nucleotides are TGTGCCAGCAGCCTACAGGGGGCCTCCCCCAATGGCTACACCTTC.

The V gene is TRBV19, the J gene TRBJ1-3, with D uncertain. Trimming removed 5 bases at V and 2 bases at J, with 19 bases between. The CDR3 loop spans 17 amino acids. Germline V CDR1 and CDR2: LNHDA, SQIVND (reference sequence). The CDR3 is CASSPWTPGIAGNTIYF. The CDR3 nucleotides read TGTGCCAGTAGTCCCTGGACCCCGGGGATCGCTGGAAACACCATATATTTT.

V and J are TRBV24-1 and TRBJ2-5; 8 positions agree with TRBD1. In germline, CDR1 is KGHDR, CDR2 SFDVKD. Trimming removed 3 bases from V and 5 bases from J; junction bases left unmatched: 16. The CDR3 contains 18 residues. CDR3 DNA sequence: TGTGCCACCAGTGATCCGAGCCCAGGGGGCGCGGGGTCCGAGACCCAGTACTTC. Amino acids: CATSDPSPGGAGSETQYF.

V usage is TRBV6-4 and J usage is TRBJ1-2, with a possible D match to TRBD1 (6 bases). Germline V gives CDR1 MRHNA, CDR2 SNTAGT. V was pared by 4 bases and J by 6 bases, with 21 bases between. CDR3 length equals 16 residues. The DNA for the CDR3 is TGTGCCAGCAGTGCAAACCCTATACAGGGTGTGCATGGCTACACCTTC. This codes for CASSANPIQGVHGYTF.

This chain uses TRBV3-1 (or the pseudogene TRBV3-2) with TRBJ1-1, with D tentatively TRBD1 (6 bases). Germline V gene sequence: CDR1 LGHDT, CDR2 YNNKEL (reference sequence). The CDR3 runs to 13 residues. V lost 4 bases and J 11 bases, leaving 17 bases between the germline ends. CDR3 sequence: CASSPLRGSWAFF. CDR3 DNA sequence: TGTGCCAGCAGCCCCCTAAGGGGGAGTTGGGCTTTCTTT.

The J gene is TRBJ1-1, the V gene TRBV12-3 or TRBV12-4; tentative D call: TRBD1 (6 bases). The CDR3 totals 13 residues. The V end was cut by 4 bases, the J end by 2 bases, with 8 bases between. CDR3 amino acids: CASSWGLNTEAFF. In nucleotides, the CDR3 is TGTGCCAGCAGTTGGGGGCTCAACACTGAAGCTTTCTTT.

On this clone: This sample also contains other DNA sequences that code for the same CDR3. J is TRBJ2-3 and V is TRBV19; D may be TRBD1 (6 bases). The CDR3 contains 15 residues. V dropped 3 bases and J dropped 1 base, with 11 bases sitting between them. CDR1 and CDR2 from the germline V gene are LNHDA and SQIVND (reference sequence). The chain's CDR3 is CASSIGRGRTDTQYF. The CDR3 DNA reads TGTGCCAGTAGTATTGGCAGGGGTCGCACAGATACGCAGTATTTT.

The V gene is TRBV4-1, the J gene TRBJ1-4; TRBD1 might be the D (6 bases). The CDR3 is 13 amino acids. Deletions cut 6 bases from V and 8 bases from J, with 13 bases between. CDR1 is MGHRA, CDR2 YSYEKL, per germline. The CDR3, as DNA: TGCGCCAGCAGGACACAGGGCGGGGAAAAACTGTTTTTT. It encodes CASRTQGGEKLFF.

V and J are TRBV19 and TRBJ1-5; a weak D match, TRBD1 (5 bases). Germline CDR1 reads LNHDA; CDR2 reads SQIVND (reference sequence). The CDR3 has 16 residues. Between the trimmed V and J ends, which lost 3 bases and 3 bases, there was a span of 15 bases. CDR3 sequence (DNA): TGTGCCAGTAGTATGCCTATTGGGGGGATCAATCAGCCCCAGCATTTT. It specifies CASSMPIGGINQPQHF. The full variable domain, completed using reference TRBV19 and TRBJ1-5, is DGGITQSPKYLFRKEGQNVTLSCEQNLNHDAMYWYRQDPGQGLRLIYYSQIVNDFQKGDIAEGYSVSREKKESFPLTVTSAQKNPTAFYLCASSMPIGGINQPQHFGDGTRLSIL.

The rearrangement joins TRBV27 to TRBJ1-2; TRBD1 might be the D (6 bases). From germline, CDR1 is MNHEY and CDR2 SMNVEV (reference sequence). V lost 2 bases and J 5 bases, leaving 24 bases between the germline ends. The CDR3 is made up of 18 amino acids. CDR3 region: CASSLRVSGAGEEYGYTF. CDR3 nucleotide sequence: TGTGCCAGCAGTTTAAGGGTTTCCGGTGCAGGGGAAGAGTATGGCTACACCTTC.

V usage is TRBV13 and J usage is TRBJ2-7, with a possible D match to TRBD2 (5 bases). Trimming stripped 3 bases from V and 6 bases from J, with 9 bases between. CDR1 is PRHDT and CDR2 is FYEKMQ in the germline V gene (reference sequence). This CDR3 contains 12 residues. The CDR3 here is CASSFLRGEQYV. DNA for the CDR3: TGTGCCAGCAGCTTTCTTCGGGGCGAGCAGTACGTC.

The chain employs TRBV10-3 and TRBJ1-2; D unresolved. Germline V lookup: CDR1 ENHRY, CDR2 SYGVKD. This CDR3 comprises 12 residues. V was shortened by 2 bases and J by 8 bases, with 9 bases between the two germline ends. The chain's CDR3 is CAISETRRGYTF. CDR3 DNA sequence: TGTGCCATCAGTGAGACCCGGCGGGGCTACACCTTC.

The genes are TRBV19 and TRBJ2-1, with 8 bases that match TRBD2. The CDR3 contains 16 residues. After removal of 7 bases from V and 0 bases from J, the junction contained 8 bases not matched to a gene. CDR1 and CDR2 (germline): LNHDA, SQIVND (reference sequence). The CDR3 reads CASTRTSGSSYNEQFF. The DNA of the CDR3 is TGTGCCAGTACCCGAACTAGCGGAAGCTCCTACAATGAGCAGTTCTTC.

The chain recombines TRBV19 with TRBJ1-1, with D uncertain. Trimming cost V 3 bases and J 0 bases, with 8 bases left between them. Germline CDR1 LNHDA, CDR2 SQIVND (reference sequence). The CDR3 contains 14 residues. In nucleotides, the CDR3 is TGTGCCAGTAGTATGGGCAGGTTGAACACTGAAGCTTTCTTT. Translation gives CASSMGRLNTEAFF.

The CDR3, as DNA: TGTGCCAGCAGCCAAGTGGTAGGCGGGAGCTCCTACAATGAGCAGTTCTTC. Its translation: CASSQVVGGSSYNEQFF. This sequence joins TRBV3-1 (or the pseudogene TRBV3-2) and TRBJ2-1, with 7 bases aligning to TRBD2. CDR3 length: 17 residues. Trimming removed 1 base from V and 0 bases from J; junction bases left unmatched: 6. Germline CDR1 reads LGHDT; CDR2 reads YNNKEL (reference sequence).

The chain couples TRBV5-3 to TRBJ2-1; the match to TRBD2 covers 10 bases. TRBV5-3 is an ORF; its function is uncertain. Losses at the gene ends were 0 bases for V and 8 bases for J; bases not matched to a gene: 11. This CDR3 comprises 17 residues. The CDR3 region has the DNA TGTGCCAGAAGCTTGGTGGGGCTAGCGGGAGATCGGGATGAGCAGTTCTTC. It translates to CARSLVGLAGDRDEQFF.